This T cell receptor beta chain was retrieved from a study of blood T cell repertoires in COVID-19. About the research overall: The study drew acute and convalescent COVID-19 samples from the United States, Italy and Spain. The analysed material was cDNA or gDNA that came from T cells, B-cell-depleted T cells, or PBMCs.

Germline-derived CDR1 and CDR2 are SGHVS and FQNEAQ. The CDR3 has 19 residues. Losses at the gene ends were 5 bases for V and 1 base for J; bases not matched to a gene: 12. TCRdb keeps only in-frame clones here, not all; method: immunoSEQ multiplex PCR. The table includes around 100,000 clones, about 80% detected once. This chain links TRBV7-8 with TRBJ2-2; 11 bases map to TRBD2. The origin of this receptor is a man aged 55 to 70 with acute or convalescent COVID-19. The sequenced material came from peripheral blood. The CDR3, as DNA: TGTGCCAGCAGCCCTCCTCGACTAGCGGGGAAGCGGAACACCGGGGAGCTGTTTTTT. Amino acids: CASSPPRLAGKRNTGELFF.